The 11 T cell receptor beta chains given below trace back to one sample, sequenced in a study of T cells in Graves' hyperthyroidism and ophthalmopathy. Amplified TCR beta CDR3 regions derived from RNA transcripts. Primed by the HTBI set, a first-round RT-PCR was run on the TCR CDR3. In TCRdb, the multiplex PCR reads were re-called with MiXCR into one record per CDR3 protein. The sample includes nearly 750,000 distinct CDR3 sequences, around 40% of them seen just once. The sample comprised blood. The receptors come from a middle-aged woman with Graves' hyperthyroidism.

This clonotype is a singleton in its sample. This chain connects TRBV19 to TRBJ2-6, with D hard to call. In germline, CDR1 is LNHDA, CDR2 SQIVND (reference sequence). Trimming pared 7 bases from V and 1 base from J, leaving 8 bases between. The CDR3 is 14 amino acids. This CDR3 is CASTSQSGANVLTF. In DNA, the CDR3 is TGTGCCAGTACCTCGCAATCTGGGGCCAACGTCCTGACTTTC.

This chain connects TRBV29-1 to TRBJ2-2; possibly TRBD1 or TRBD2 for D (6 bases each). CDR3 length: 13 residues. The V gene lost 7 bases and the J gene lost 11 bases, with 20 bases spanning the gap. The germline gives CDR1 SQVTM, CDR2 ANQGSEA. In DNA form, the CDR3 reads TGCAGCGCAACCCCCGGGGGCAAGGACGAGCTGTTTTTT. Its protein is CSATPGGKDELFF.

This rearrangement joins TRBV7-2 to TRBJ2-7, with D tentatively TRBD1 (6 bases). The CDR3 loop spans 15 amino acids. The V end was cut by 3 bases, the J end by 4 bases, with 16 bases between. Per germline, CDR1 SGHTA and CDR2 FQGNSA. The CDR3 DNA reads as TGTGCCAGCAGCTTGTTCATAGGGGGTGTTTACGAGCAGTACTTC. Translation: CASSLFIGGVYEQYF.

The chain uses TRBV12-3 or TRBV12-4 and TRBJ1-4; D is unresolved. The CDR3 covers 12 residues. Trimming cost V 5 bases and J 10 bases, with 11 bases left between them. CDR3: CASSDLEGKLFF. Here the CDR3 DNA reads TGTGCCAGCAGTGACCTTGAGGGAAAACTGTTTTTT.

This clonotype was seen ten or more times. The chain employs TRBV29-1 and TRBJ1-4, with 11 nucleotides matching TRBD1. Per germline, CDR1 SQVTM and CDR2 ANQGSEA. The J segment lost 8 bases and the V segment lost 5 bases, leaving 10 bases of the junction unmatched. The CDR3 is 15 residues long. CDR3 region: CSVRDRGSLGEKLFF. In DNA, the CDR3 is TGCAGCGTTAGGGACAGGGGGAGTTTGGGGGAAAAACTGTTTTTT.

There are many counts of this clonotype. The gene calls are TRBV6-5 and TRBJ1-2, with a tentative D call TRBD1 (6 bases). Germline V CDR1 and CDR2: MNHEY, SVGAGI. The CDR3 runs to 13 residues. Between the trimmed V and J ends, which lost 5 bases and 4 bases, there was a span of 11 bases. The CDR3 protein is CASSGWTVYGYTF. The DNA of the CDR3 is TGTGCCAGCAGTGGATGGACAGTCTATGGCTACACCTTC.

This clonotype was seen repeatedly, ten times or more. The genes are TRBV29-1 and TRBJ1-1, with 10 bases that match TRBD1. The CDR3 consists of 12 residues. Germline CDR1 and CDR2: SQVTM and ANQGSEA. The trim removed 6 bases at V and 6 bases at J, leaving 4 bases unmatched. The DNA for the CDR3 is TGCAGCGTCCGAGGGACAGGGGCTGAAGCTTTCTTT. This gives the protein CSVRGTGAEAFF. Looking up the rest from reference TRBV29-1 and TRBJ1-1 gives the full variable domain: SAVISQKPSRDICQRGTSLTIQCQVDSQVTMMFWYRQQPGQSLTLIATANQGSEATYESGFVIDKFPISRPNLTFSTLTVSNMSPEDSSIYLCSVRGTGAEAFFGQGTRLTVV.

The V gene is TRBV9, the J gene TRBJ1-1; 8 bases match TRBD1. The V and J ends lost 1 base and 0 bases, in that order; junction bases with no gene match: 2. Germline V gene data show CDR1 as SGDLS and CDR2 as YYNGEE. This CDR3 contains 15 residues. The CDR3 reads CASSVWDRLNTEAFF. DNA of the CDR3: TGTGCCAGCAGCGTATGGGACAGGCTGAACACTGAAGCTTTCTTT.

CDR3 nucleotide sequence: TGTGCCAGTGGGGGGGGCGTCTATGGCTACACCTTC. It codes for CASGGGVYGYTF. V usage is TRBV19 and J usage is TRBJ1-2, with D possibly matching TRBD1 (6 bases). Per the germline V gene, CDR1 is LNHDA and CDR2 is SQIVND (reference sequence). The CDR3 totals 12 residues. V lost 8 bases to trimming and J lost 4 bases, with 11 bases between them.

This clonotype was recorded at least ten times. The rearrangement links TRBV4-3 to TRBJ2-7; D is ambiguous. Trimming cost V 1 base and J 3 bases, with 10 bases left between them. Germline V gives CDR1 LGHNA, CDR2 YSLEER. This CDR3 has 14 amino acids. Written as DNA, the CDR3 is TGCGCCAGCAGCCAAGCGAGTAAGAGCTACGAGCAGTACTTC. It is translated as CASSQASKSYEQYF.

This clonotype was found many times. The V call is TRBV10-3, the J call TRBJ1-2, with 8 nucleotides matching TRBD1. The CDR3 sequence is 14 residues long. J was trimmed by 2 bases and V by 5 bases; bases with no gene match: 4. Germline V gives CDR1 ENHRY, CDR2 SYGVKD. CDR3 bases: TGTGCCATCAGTACCGGGACAGGAAACTATGGCTACACCTTC. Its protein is CAISTGTGNYGYTF.